This TCR beta chain appears in the sequencing data of a study of response to subunit inactivated influenza vaccine. This CDR3 has 15 residues. CDR1 and CDR2 (germline): DFQATT, SNEGSKA (reference sequence). Losses at the gene ends were 2 bases for V and 7 bases for J; bases not matched to a gene: 6. Only a few counts were recorded for this clonotype. TCRdb re-analysed the RT-PCR reads in MiXCR, keeping a single row per CDR3 protein. Of a few hundred thousand distinct CDR3 sequences listed, around 11% are singletons. A further study also used this sample, focusing on T cells expressing NK-cell markers. That paper notes: Libraries used 5'RACE template switching adding universal primer site and UMIs.

This specimen was PBMCs from blood, taken on the day of vaccination. V usage is TRBV20-1 and J usage is TRBJ2-1; the match to TRBD2 covers 12 bases. This TCR was sampled from a man aged 50 or older who received an inactivated influenza vaccine. The CDR3 DNA is TGCAGTGCTAGACCTAGCGGGAGGGTCTGGAATGAGCAGTTCTTC. As protein: CSARPSGRVWNEQFF.